Listed below are T cell receptor beta chains from one sample, sequenced in a study of sequential checkpoint blockade in melanoma. Clones were read by immunoSEQ multiplex PCR, and TCRdb kept only the in-frame ones, dropping some. The data contain about 6,400 clones, roughly 21% of them singletons. The sample consisted of tumor tissue (inferred from file names), taken from a patient given nivolumab and ipilimumab in sequence. The receptors were sampled from a human donor with melanoma. CDR3s include the opening cysteine and the closing phenylalanine or tryptophan. A D gene is named only where the DNA matches it firmly. Size is stated for part of the rows, as once, few or many counts, or as a class when the clone is expanded.

D	J	size	V	DNA	CDR3
TRBD2	TRBJ2-2	-	TRBV5-1	TGCGCCAGCAGCGATCGGGAGCGGGAGGGTGGCACCGGGGAGCTGTTTTTT	CASSDREREGGTGELFF
-	TRBJ1-5	-	TRBV19	TGTGCCAGTCCACCGAGCAGGTCCATAAAACCCCAGCATTTT	CASPPSRSIKPQHF
-	TRBJ2-5	many	TRBV6-8	TGTGCCATCAGCCAGGGGGACTTCGAGACCCAGTACTTC	CAISQGDFETQYF
-	TRBJ2-6	-	TRBV29-1	TGCAGCGTTAGTAGGGGTTCTGGGGCCAACGTCCTGACTTTC	CSVSRGSGANVLTF
TRBD1	TRBJ2-5	few	TRBV11-3	TGTGCCAGCAGCTCAACAGGGGGTGGGGAGACCCAGTACTTC	CASSSTGGGETQYF
-	TRBJ1-2	medium-sized	TRBV30	TGTGCCTGGAGTGTACTGGCAGGGAATAACTATGGCTACACCTTC	CAWSVLAGNNYGYTF
TRBD2	TRBJ2-1	few	TRBV12-5	TGTGCCAGCCAAAAAAAAGCGGGAGGGTGGCACAATGAGCAGTTCTTC	CASQKKAGGWHNEQFF
TRBD2	TRBJ2-3	few	TRBV11-3	TGTGCCAGCAGCCCTAGCGCCCTCATAGCGGGAGTGCAGTATTTT	CASSPSALIAGVQYF
-	TRBJ1-1	-	TRBV5-1	TGCGCCAGCAGCTCCTCTCCGTCGGTGGAGGCTGAAGCTTTCTTT	CASSSSPSVEAEAFF
-	TRBJ1-5	medium-sized	TRBV6-8	TGTGCCATCAGCCGGGACGGAGCTGACGTTAGCAATCAGCCCCAGCATTTT	CAISRDGADVSNQPQHF
-	TRBJ2-3	few	TRBV7-5	TGTGCCAGTCACTACCGCGGCGGGATAGCAGGCACAGATACGCAGTATTTT	CASHYRGGIAGTDTQYF
-	TRBJ1-3	-	TRBV29-1	TGCAGCGTTGAAGACCCGACACAGAGCTCTGGAAACACCATATATTTT	CSVEDPTQSSGNTIYF
-	TRBJ2-5	-	TRBV19	TGTGCCAGCCGTCCAGCAGGGGGAGGACAAGAGACCCAGTACTTC	CASRPAGGGQETQYF
-	TRBJ2-7	-	TRBV6-8	TGTGCCAGCAGTTACGACATAACTAGCCCTGGTGGGTACGAGCAGTACTTC	CASSYDITSPGGYEQYF
-	TRBJ1-1	medium-sized	TRBV6-8	TGTGCCAGCAGTTACTCGAAGTTCGCGAGTTGGAGCACTGAAGCTTTCTTT	CASSYSKFASWSTEAFF
TRBD1	TRBJ1-4	-	TRBV16	TGTGCCAGCAGCCAGCAGGGGGGAGTTAATGAAAAACTGTTTTTT	CASSQQGGVNEKLFF
-	TRBJ1-1	few	TRBV19	TGTGCCAGTAGTAACCAGGGAGGGAGCACTGAAGCTTTCTTT	CASSNQGGSTEAFF
TRBD1	TRBJ2-5	-	TRBV28	TGTGCCAGCAGTCATTCGGACAGGGGGCGAAAGACCCAGTACTTC	CASSHSDRGRKTQYF
-	TRBJ2-7	-	TRBV29-1	TGCAGCGCCCAAATAGCGGTTACCTACGAGCAGTACTTC	CSAQIAVTYEQYF
-	TRBJ2-4	-	TRBV6-1	TGTGCCAGCAGTGAAGGAGGGGGGGGTCCCAAAAACATTCAGTACTTC	CASSEGGGGPKNIQYF